This TCR beta chain is drawn from a study of T cell repertoires in cytomegalovirus infection. The CDR3 contains 18 residues. V was clipped by 6 bases and J by 0 bases; unmatched bases: 6. Germline V gene data show CDR1 as MNHEY and CDR2 as SMNVEV (reference sequence). TCRdb called the reads again in MiXCR, with one record for every CDR3 protein. In the table there are around 490,000 distinct CDR3 sequences, about a quarter of which are singletons. This TCR derives from a human donor in good health (CMV status not recorded). Some clones in this sample may be carry-over from other donors' samples. The J gene is TRBJ2-1, the V gene TRBV27, with 15 bases matching TRBD2. Material: PBMCs. This CDR3 is CASSPWTSGRASYNEQFF. In DNA, the CDR3 is TGTGCCAGCAGCCCCTGGACTAGCGGGAGGGCCTCCTACAATGAGCAGTTCTTC.